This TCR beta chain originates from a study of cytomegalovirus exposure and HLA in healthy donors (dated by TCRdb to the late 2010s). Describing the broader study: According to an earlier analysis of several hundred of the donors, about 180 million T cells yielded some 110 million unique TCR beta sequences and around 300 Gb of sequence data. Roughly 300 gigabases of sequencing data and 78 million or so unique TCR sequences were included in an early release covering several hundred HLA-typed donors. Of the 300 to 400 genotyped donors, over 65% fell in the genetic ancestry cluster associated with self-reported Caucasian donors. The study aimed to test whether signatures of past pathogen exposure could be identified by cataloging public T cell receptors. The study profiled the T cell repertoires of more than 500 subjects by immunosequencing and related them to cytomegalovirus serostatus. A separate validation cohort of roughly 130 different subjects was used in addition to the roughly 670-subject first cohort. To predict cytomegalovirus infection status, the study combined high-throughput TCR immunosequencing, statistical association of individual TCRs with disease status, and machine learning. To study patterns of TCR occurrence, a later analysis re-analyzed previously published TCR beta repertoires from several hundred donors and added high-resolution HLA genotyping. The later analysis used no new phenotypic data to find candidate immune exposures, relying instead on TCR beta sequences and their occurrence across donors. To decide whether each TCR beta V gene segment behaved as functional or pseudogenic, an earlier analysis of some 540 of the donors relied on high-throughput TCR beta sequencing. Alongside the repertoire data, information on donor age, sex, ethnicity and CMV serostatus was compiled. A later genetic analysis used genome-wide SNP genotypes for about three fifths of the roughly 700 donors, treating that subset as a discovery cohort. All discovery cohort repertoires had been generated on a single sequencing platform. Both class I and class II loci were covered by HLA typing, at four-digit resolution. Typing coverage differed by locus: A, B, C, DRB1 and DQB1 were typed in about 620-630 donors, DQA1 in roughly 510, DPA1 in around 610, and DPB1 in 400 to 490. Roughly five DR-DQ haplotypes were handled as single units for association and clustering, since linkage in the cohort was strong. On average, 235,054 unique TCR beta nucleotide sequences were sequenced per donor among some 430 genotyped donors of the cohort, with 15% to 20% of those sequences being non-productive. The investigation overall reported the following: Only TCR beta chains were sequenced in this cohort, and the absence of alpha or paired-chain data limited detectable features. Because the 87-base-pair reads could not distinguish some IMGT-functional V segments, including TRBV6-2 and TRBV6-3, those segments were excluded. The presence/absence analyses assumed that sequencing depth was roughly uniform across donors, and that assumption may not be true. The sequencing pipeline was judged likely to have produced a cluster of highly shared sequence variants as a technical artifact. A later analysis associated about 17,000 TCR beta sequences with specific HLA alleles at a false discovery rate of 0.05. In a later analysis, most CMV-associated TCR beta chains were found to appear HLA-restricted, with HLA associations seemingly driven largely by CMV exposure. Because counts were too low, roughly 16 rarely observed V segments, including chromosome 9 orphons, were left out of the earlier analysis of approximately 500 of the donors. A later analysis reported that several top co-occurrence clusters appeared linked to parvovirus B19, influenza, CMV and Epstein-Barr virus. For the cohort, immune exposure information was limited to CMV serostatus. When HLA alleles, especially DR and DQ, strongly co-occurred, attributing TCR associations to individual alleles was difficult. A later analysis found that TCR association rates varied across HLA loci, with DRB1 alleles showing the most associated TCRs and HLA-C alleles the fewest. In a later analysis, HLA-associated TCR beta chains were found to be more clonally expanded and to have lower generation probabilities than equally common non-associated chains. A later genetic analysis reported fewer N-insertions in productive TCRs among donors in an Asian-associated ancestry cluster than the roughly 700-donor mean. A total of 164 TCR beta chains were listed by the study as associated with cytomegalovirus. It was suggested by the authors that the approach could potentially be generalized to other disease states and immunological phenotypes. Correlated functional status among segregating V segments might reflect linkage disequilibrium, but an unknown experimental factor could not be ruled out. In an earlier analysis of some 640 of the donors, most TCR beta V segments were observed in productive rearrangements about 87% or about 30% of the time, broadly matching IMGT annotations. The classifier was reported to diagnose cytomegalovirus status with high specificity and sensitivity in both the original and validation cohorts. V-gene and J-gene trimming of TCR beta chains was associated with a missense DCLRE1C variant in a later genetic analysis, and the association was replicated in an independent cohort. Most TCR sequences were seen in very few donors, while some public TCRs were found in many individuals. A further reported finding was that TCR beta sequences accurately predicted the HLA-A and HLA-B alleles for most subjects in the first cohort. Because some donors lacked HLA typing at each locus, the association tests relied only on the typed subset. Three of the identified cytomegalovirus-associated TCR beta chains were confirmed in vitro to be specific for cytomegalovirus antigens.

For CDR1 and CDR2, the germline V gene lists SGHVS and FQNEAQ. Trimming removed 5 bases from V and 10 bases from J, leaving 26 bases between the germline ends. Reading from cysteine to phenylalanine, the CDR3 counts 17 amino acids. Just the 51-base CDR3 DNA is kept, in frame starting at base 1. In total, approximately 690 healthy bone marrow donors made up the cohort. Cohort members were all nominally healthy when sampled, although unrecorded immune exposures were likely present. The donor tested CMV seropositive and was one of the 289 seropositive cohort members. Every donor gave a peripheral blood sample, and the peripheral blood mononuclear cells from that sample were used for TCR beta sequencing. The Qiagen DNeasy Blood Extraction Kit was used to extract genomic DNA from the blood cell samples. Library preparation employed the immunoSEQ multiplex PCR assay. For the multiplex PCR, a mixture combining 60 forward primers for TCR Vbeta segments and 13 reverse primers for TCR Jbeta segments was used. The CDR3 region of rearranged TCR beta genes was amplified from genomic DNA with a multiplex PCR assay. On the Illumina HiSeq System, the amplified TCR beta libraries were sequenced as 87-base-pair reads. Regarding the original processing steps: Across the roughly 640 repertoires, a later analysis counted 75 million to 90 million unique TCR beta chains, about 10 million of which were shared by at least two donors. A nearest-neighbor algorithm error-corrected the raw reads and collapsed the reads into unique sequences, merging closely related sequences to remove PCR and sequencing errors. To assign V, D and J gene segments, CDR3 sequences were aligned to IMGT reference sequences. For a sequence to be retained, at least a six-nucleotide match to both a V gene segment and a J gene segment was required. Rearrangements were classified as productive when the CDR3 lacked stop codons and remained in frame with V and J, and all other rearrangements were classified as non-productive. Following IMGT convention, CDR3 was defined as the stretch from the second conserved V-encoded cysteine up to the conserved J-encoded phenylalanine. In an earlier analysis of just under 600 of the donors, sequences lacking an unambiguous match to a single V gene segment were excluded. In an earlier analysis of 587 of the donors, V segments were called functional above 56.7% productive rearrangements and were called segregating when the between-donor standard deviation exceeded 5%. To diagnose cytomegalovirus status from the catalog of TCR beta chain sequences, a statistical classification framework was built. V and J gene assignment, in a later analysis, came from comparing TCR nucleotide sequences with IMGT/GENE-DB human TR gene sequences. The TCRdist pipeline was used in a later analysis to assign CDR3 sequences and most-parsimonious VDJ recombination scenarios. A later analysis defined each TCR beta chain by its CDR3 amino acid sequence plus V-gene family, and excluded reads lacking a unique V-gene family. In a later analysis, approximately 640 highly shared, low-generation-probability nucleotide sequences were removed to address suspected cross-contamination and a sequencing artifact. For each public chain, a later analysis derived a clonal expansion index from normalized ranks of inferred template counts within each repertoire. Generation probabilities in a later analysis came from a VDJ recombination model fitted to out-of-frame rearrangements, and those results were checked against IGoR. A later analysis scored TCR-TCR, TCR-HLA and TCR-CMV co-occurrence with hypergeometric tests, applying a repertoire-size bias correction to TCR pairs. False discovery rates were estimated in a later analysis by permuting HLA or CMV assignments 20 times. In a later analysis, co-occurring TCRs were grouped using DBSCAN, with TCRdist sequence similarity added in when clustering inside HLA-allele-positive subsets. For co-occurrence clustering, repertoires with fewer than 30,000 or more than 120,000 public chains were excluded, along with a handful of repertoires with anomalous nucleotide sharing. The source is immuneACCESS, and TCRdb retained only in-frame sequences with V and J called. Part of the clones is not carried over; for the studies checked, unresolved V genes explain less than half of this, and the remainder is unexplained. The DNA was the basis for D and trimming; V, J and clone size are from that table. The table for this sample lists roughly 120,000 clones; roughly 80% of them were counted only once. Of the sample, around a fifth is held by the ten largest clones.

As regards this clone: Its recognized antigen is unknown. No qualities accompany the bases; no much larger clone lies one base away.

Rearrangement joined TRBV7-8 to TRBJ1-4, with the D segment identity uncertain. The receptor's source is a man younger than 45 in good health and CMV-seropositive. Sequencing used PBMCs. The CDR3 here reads CASSRRVEDSRGGKLFF. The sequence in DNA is TGTGCCAGCAGCCGTCGGGTGGAAGATTCACGAGGCGGAAAACTGTTTTTT.